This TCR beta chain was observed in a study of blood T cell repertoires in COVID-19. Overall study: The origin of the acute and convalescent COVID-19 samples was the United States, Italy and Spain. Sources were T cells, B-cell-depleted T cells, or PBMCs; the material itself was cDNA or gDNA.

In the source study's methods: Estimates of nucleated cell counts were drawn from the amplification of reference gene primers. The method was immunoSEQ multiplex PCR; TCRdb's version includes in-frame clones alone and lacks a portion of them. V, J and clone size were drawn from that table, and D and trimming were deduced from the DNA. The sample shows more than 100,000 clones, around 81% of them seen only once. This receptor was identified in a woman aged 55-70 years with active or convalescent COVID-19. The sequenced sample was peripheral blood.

CDR3 nucleotide sequence: TGTGCCAGCAGCTTAGATCGGGGAACGGGTGGTGGCTACACCTTC. Its protein is CASSLDRGTGGGYTF. The V call is TRBV11-2, the J call TRBJ1-2; D unclear. With 0 bases removed from V and 7 bases from J, the gap between germline ends came to 15 bases. Germline CDR1 SGHAT, CDR2 FQNNGV. The CDR3 is 15 amino acids.